This is a list of T cell receptor beta chains from one sample in a study of T-cell reconstitution after alpha-beta-depleted transplantation in children. MiXCR, run by TCRdb on the PCR reads, gives a single entry per CDR3 protein. The sample has about 420,000 distinct CDR3 sequences; 9.5% to 13% are singletons. Sequenced material: PBMCs from the stem cell graft donor, taken from the stem cell graft. Receptors originate from a human donor who donated a stem cell graft to a child with acute myeloid leukemia. The CDR3 runs from the conserved cysteine through the conserved F or W. D genes are given only for firm matches. Clone size is given for some rows only: seen once, a few or many times, or a class if the clone is expanded.

>15|.|.|TRBV5-1|TRBJ2-5
TGCGCCAGCAGCTTCACTCCTGGAGCGGGAGAGACCCAGTACTTC
CASSFTPGAGETQYF
>15|.|TRBD1|TRBV20-1|TRBJ1-1
TGCAGTGCTAGGGGGACACAGGGGATGAACACTGAAGCTTTCTTT
CSARGTQGMNTEAFF
>15|.|.|TRBV7-2|TRBJ1-6
TGTGCCAGCAGCCCCAGGGGAGAGGGCGGTTCACCCCTCCACTTT
CASSPRGEGGSPLHF
>16|few|TRBD2|TRBV6-2/TRBV6-3|TRBJ2-3
TGTGCCAGCAGTTACCTCCCAGCGGGAGTGGGGGATACGCAGTATTTT
CASSYLPAGVGDTQYF
>15|few|.|TRBV27|TRBJ2-1
TGTGCCAGCAGTTTGAGGGGATCTACCTACAATGAGCAGTTCTTC
CASSLRGSTYNEQFF
>15|.|.|TRBV7-2|TRBJ1-4
TGTGCCAGCAGCCCGTTTACAGGGATCGCTGAAAAACTGTTTTTT
CASSPFTGIAEKLFF
>13|many|.|TRBV5-1|TRBJ1-1
TGCGCCAGCAGTATCACAGGGCCCACTGAAGCTTTCTTT
CASSITGPTEAFF
>16|.|TRBD1|TRBV9|TRBJ2-1
TGTGCCAGCAGCGTAGGAAGGGACAGGGGATACAATGAGCAGTTCTTC
CASSVGRDRGYNEQFF
>16|.|TRBD2|TRBV5-5|TRBJ2-1
TGTGCCAGCAGCTCGGGTAGCGGGATAGTCTACAATGAGCAGTTCTTC
CASSSGSGIVYNEQFF
>14|.|.|TRBV20-1|TRBJ1-1
TGCAGTGCTAGAGAGGTCAAGGAGGGCTTGGAAGCTTTCTTT
CSAREVKEGLEAFF
>14|.|TRBD2|TRBV20-1|TRBJ2-7
TGCAGTGCCTCGGCGACTAGCCGACGCTTGGAGCAGTACTTC
CSASATSRRLEQYF
>16|once|TRBD1|TRBV11-2|TRBJ1-2
TGTGCCAGCAGCTCCACCGGGACAGGGGAACGAAATGGCTACACCTTC
CASSSTGTGERNGYTF
>17|many|TRBD2|TRBV5-1|TRBJ2-1
TGCGCCAGCAGCCGTGGCCTAGCGGGAGTCTCCTACAATGAGCAGTTCTTC
CASSRGLAGVSYNEQFF
>15|.|.|TRBV6-5|TRBJ1-1
TGTGCCAGCAGTTATATGGGGACTCGGAACACTGAAGCTTTCTTT
CASSYMGTRNTEAFF
>17|few|TRBD1|TRBV20-1|TRBJ2-7
TGCAGTGCTTCAGGCTCTGCTTGGGCAGGGGGCTTGTACGAGCAGTACTTC
CSASGSAWAGGLYEQYF
>15|many|.|TRBV4-1|TRBJ1-4
TGCGCCAGCAGCCAGTCTCCCGGCGGTAATGAAAAACTGTTTTTT
CASSQSPGGNEKLFF
>14|many|TRBD1|TRBV5-1|TRBJ2-3
TGCGCCAGCAGCTTAGACAGGGTGGGAGATACGCAGTATTTT
CASSLDRVGDTQYF
>14|.|.|TRBV27|TRBJ2-5
TGTGCCAGCAGTCCCCTGACAAGACAAGAGACCCAGTACTTC
CASSPLTRQETQYF
>16|.|TRBD2|TRBV5-1|TRBJ2-2
TGCGCCAGCAGCTTGAGACTAGCGTCTTCGACCGGGGAGCTGTTTTTT
CASSLRLASSTGELFF
>12|many|.|TRBV20-1|TRBJ2-4
TGCAGTGCTAGAGATCGGGAAAACATTCAGTACTTC
CSARDRENIQYF
>16|.|.|TRBV6-1|TRBJ2-3
TGTGCCAGCAGGTCTCTCGGGGGAGCTGGCGCAGATACGCAGTATTTT
CASRSLGGAGADTQYF
>15|few|.|TRBV7-2|TRBJ2-4
TGTGCCAGCAGCGTAAGGACAGTAGCCAAAAACATTCAGTACTTC
CASSVRTVAKNIQYF
>12|.|.|TRBV19|TRBJ2-5
TGTGCCAGCGGACGAAGGGAAGAGACCCAGTACTTC
CASGRREETQYF
>13|.|.|TRBV27|TRBJ2-7
TGTGCCAGCAGAGTCGCCGATCGAAACGAGCAGTACTTC
CASRVADRNEQYF
>18|few|TRBD1|TRBV2|TRBJ2-5
TGTGCCAGCAGTGGTGTGACCGGACAGGGGTCAGGGGGAGAGACCCAGTACTTC
CASSGVTGQGSGGETQYF
>12|.|.|TRBV29-1|TRBJ2-7
TGCAGCGTTGCGACCGCCGCCTACGAGCAGTACTTC
CSVATAAYEQYF
>12|.|.|TRBV7-2|TRBJ1-2
TGTGCCAGCAGCCGATTAGCGGGTGGCTACACCTTC
CASSRLAGGYTF
>15|.|TRBD1|TRBV5-1|TRBJ1-1
TGCGCCAGCAGAAGTGGGGGACAGGGGGGCGCTGAAGCTTTCTTT
CASRSGGQGGAEAFF
>13|many|TRBD2|TRBV7-9|TRBJ2-1
TGTGCCAGCAGCTTGAGCGGGAGGGATGAGCAGTTCTTC
CASSLSGRDEQFF
>14|few|.|TRBV6-1|TRBJ2-5
TGTGCCAGCAGGCCCCAGGAGTTGGTGGAGACCCAGTACTTC
CASRPQELVETQYF
>15|.|.|TRBV6-5|TRBJ2-7
TGTGCCAGCAGTTACGATGGCTATTACTCCTACGAGCAGTACTTC
CASSYDGYYSYEQYF
>16|.|.|TRBV6-1|TRBJ2-1
TGTGCCAGCAGCGCCCATTTATCCAACCCGGGGAATGAGCAGTTCTTC
CASSAHLSNPGNEQFF
>13|.|TRBD2|TRBV7-7|TRBJ2-5
TGTGCTAGCAGCTTCGGACTAGAGGAGACCCAGTACTTC
CASSFGLEETQYF
>11|many|.|TRBV20-1|TRBJ1-1
TGCAGTGCCGGGGGAACGGGTGAAGCTTTCTTT
CSAGGTGEAFF
>13|few|TRBD1|TRBV12-3/TRBV12-4|TRBJ2-5
TGTGCCAGCAGCTGGGACAGACAAGAGACCCAGTACTTC
CASSWDRQETQYF
>13|.|.|TRBV20-1|TRBJ1-5
TGCAGTGCTAGCAAGGCGGGGCATCAGCCCCAGCATTTT
CSASKAGHQPQHF
>14|few|.|TRBV19|TRBJ1-5
TGTGCCAGTAGTAGGGACGGCTGGGATCAGCCCCAGCATTTT
CASSRDGWDQPQHF
>14|few|.|TRBV3-1|TRBJ1-1
TGTGCCAGCAGCTCAAGGGGTGTGAACACTGAAGCTTTCTTT
CASSSRGVNTEAFF
>15|.|.|TRBV27|TRBJ1-1
TGTGCCAGCAGTTTATTCCAGGGATCAGGCACTGAAGCTTTCTTT
CASSLFQGSGTEAFF
>13|many|TRBD1|TRBV29-1|TRBJ2-1
TGCAGCGTGGGACAGGGGGGTTACAATGAGCAGTTCTTC
CSVGQGGYNEQFF
>15|.|.|TRBV7-9|TRBJ2-2
TGTGCCAGCAGCTTAGCCCACCCTGGGTTCGGGGAGCTGTTTTTT
CASSLAHPGFGELFF
>14|many|.|TRBV5-1|TRBJ2-5
TGCGCCAGCAGCTTGGCTCAGGGGAAAGAGACCCAGTACTTC
CASSLAQGKETQYF
>14|many|.|TRBV29-1|TRBJ2-1
TGCAGCGCTAACCCCGGGACGTCGAGCAATGAGCAGTTCTTC
CSANPGTSSNEQFF
>15|.|TRBD2|TRBV7-8|TRBJ2-7
TGTGCCAGCAGCCGAACCGCTAGCGGGAGTTACGAGCAGTACTTC
CASSRTASGSYEQYF
>11|few|.|TRBV20-1|TRBJ2-7
TGCAGTGCTAGAGCGGAGTATGAGCAGTACTTC
CSARAEYEQYF
>16|.|.|TRBV7-2|TRBJ2-6
TGTGCCAGCAGCCTAAAAGGGAGCTCTGGGGCCAACGTCCTGACTTTC
CASSLKGSSGANVLTF